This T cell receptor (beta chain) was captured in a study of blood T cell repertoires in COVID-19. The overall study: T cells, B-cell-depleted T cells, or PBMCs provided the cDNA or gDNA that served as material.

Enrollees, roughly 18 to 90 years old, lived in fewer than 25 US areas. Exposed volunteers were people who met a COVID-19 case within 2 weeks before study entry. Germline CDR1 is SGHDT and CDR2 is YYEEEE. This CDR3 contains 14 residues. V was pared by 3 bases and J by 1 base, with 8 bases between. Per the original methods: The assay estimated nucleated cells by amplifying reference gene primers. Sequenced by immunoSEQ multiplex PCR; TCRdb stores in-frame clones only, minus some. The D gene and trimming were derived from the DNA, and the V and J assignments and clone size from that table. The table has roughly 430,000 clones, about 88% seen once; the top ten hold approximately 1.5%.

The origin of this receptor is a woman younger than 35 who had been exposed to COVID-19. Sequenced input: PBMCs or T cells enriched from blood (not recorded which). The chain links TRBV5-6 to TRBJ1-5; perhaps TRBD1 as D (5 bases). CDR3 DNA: TGTGCCAGCAGCTGGGGCCTGAGCAATCAGCCCCAGCATTTT. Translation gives CASSWGLSNQPQHF. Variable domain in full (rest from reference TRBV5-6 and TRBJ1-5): DAGVTQSPTHLIKTRGQQVTLRCSPKSGHDTVSWYQQALGQGPQFIFQYYEEEERQRGNFPDRFSGHQFPNYSSELNVNALLLGDSALYLCASSWGLSNQPQHFGDGTRLSIL.